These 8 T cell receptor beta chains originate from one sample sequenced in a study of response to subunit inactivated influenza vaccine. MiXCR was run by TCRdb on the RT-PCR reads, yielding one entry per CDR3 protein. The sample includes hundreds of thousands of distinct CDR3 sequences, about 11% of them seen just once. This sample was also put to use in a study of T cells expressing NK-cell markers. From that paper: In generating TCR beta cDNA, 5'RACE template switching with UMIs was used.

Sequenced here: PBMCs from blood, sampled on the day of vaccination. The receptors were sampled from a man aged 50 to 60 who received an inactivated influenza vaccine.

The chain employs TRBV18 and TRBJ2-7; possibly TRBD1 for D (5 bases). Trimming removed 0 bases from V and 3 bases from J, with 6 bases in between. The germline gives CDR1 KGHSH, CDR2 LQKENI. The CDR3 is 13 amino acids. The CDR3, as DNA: TGTGCCAGCTCACCACCAAGGGGCTACGAGCAGTACTTC. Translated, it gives CASSPPRGYEQYF.

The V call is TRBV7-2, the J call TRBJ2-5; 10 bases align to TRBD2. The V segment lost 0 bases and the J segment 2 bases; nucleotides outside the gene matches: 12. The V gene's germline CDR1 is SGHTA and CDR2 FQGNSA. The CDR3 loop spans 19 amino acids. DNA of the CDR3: TGTGCCAGCAGCTTAGCCCCTAGCGGGGGAAGGGGAGAACAAGAGACCCAGTACTTC. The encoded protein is CASSLAPSGGRGEQETQYF.

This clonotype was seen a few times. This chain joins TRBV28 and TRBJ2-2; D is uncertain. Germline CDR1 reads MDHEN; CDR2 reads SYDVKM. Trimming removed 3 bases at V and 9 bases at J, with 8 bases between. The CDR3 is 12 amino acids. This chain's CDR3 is CASSFLRRELFF. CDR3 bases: TGTGCCAGCAGTTTCCTCCGCCGGGAGCTGTTTTTT.

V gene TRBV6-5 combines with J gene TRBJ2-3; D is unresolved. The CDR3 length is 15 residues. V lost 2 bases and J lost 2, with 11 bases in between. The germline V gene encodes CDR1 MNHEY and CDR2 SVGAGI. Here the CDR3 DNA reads TGTGCCAGCAGTTACACCCCCTCGATCACAGATACGCAGTATTTT. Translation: CASSYTPSITDTQYF.

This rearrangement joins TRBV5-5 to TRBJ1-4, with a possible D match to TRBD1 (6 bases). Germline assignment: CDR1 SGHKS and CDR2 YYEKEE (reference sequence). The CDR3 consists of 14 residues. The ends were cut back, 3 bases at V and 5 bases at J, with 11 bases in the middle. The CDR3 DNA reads TGTGCCAGCAGCTCGGGGGGGCACAATGAAAAACTGTTTTTT. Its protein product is CASSSGGHNEKLFF.

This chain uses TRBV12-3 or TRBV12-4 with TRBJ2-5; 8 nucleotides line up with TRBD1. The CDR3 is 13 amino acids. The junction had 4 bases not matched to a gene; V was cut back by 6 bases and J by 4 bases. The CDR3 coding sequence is TGTGCCAGCAGGTCGACAGGGGTAGAGACCCAGTACTTC. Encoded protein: CASRSTGVETQYF.

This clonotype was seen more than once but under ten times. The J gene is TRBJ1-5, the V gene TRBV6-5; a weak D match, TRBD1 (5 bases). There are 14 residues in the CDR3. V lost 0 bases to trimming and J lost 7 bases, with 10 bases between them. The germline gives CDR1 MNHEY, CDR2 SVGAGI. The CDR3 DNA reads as TGTGCCAGCAGTTACTCGAGGCAGGGCCAGCCCCAGCATTTT. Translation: CASSYSRQGQPQHF.

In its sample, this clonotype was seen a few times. The CDR3 coding sequence is TGTGCCAGCAGCTCAACAGGGGTCATAGGGGGCATGAACACTGAAGCTTTCTTT. This sequence encodes CASSSTGVIGGMNTEAFF. V is TRBV11-2 and J is TRBJ1-1; the match to TRBD1 covers 7 bases. CDR1 is SGHAT and CDR2 is FQNNGV in the germline V gene. Losses at the gene ends were 4 bases for V and 0 bases for J; bases not matched to a gene: 14. The CDR3 covers 18 residues.